The entry below describes one T cell receptor (beta chain). The antigen remains undetermined. The data are from a study of T cell responses to AZD1222 COVID-19 vaccine. Per the germline V gene, CDR1 is LNHNV and CDR2 is YYDKDF (reference sequence). V gave up 3 bases and J gave up 7 bases, with 17 bases separating them. The CDR3 loop spans 15 amino acids. Study outcomes and limitations: Among AZD1222 vaccinees, only five to seven were seropositive at baseline.

Data came from immunoSEQ multiplex PCR; TCRdb stores just in-frame clones and leaves some out. The data hold 85,000 to 130,000 clones, with 85% to 95% observed a single time. This sequence originates from an adult in good health. Specimen: peripheral blood, collected on day 0 of AZD1222 vaccination. The chain is built from TRBV15 and TRBJ2-3, with a tentative D call TRBD2 (7 bases). For the CDR3, the DNA is TGTGCCACCAGCAGGTGGGGGGGCGCCGAAAATACGCAGTATTTT. This codes for CATSRWGGAENTQYF.